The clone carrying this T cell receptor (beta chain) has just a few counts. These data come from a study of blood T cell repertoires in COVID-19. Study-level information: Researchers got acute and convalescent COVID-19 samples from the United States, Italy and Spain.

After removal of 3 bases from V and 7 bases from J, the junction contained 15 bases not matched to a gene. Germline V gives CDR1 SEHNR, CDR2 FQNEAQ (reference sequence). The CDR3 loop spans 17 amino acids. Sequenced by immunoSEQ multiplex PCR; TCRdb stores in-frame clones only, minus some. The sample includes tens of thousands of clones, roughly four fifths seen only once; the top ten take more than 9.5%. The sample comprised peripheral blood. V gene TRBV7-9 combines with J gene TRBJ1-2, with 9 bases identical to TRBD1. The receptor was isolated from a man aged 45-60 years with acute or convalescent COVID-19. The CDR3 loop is CASSFQELQGASGGYTF. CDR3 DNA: TGTGCCAGCAGCTTTCAGGAACTACAGGGGGCCTCAGGTGGCTACACCTTC.